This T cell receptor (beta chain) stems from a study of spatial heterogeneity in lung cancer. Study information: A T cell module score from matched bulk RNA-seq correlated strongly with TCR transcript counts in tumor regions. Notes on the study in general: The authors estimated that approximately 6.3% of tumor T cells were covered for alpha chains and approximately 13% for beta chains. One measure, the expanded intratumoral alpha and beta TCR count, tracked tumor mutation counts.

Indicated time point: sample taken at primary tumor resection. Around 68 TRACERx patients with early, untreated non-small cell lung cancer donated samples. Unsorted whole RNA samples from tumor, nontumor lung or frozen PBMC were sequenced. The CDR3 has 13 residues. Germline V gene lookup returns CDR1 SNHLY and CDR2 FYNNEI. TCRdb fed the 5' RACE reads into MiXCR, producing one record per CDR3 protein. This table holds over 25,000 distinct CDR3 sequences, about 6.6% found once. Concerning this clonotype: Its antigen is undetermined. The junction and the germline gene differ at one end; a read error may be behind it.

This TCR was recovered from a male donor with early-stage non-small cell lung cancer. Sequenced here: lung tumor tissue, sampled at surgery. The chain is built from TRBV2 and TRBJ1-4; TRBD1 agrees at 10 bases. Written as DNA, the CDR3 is TGTGCCAGCAAGGGGACAGGGGCTGAAAAACTGCTTTTT. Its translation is CASKGTGAEKLLF. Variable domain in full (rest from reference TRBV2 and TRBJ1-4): EPEVTQTPSHQVTQMGQEVILRCVPISNHLYFYWYRQILGQKVEFLVSFYNNEISEKSEIFDDQFSVERPDGSNFTLKIRSTKLEDSAMYFCASKGTGAEKLLFGSGTQLSVL.